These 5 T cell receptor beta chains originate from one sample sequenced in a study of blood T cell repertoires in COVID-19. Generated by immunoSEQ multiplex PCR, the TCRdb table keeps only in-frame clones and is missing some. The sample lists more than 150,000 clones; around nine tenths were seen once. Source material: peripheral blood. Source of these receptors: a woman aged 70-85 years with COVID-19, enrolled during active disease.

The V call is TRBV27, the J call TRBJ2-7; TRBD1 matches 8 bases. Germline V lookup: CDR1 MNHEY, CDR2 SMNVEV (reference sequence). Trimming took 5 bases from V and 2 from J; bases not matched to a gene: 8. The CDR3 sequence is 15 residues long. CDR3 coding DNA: TGTGCCAGCAGTGCCTCGGGACAGGCCCCCTACGAGCAGTACTTC. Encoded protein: CASSASGQAPYEQYF.

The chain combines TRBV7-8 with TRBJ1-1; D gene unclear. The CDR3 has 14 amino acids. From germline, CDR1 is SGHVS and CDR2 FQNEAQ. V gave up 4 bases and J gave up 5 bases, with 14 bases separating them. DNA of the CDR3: TGTGCCAGCAGCTCGGGATCAACGAGGACTGAAGCTTTCTTT. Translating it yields CASSSGSTRTEAFF.

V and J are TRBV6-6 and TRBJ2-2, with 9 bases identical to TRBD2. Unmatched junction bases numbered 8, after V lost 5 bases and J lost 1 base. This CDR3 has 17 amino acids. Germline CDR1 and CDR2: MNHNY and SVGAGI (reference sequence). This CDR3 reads CASSRATSGRNTGELFF. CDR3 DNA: TGTGCCAGCAGTCGCGCCACTAGCGGGCGGAACACCGGGGAGCTGTTTTTT.

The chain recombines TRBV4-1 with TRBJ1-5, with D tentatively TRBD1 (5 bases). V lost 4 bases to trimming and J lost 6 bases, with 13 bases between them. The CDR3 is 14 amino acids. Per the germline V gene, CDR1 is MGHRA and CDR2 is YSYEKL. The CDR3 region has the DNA TGCGCCAGCAGCCGGGCAGGGCTAATTCAGCCCCAGCATTTT. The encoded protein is CASSRAGLIQPQHF.

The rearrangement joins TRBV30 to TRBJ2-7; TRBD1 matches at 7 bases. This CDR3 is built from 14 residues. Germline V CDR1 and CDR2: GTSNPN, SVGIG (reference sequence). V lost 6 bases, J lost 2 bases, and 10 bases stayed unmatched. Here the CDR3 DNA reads TGTGCCTGTTCACCGGACAGGCGAGCCTACGAGCAGTACTTC. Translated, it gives CACSPDRRAYEQYF.